This entry is about one T cell receptor (beta chain). Which antigen it targets is not known. Qualities for individual bases were not recorded, and no much larger clone is one base off. The library came from the immunoSEQ multiplex PCR assay. For the multiplex PCR, a mixture combining 60 forward primers for TCR Vbeta segments and 13 reverse primers for TCR Jbeta segments was used. The CDR3 region of rearranged TCR beta genes was amplified from genomic DNA with a multiplex PCR assay. Amplified TCR beta libraries were sequenced as 87-base-pair reads on the Illumina HiSeq System. The authors processed their data as follows. A later analysis tallied roughly 76 million unique TCR beta chains across the approximately 670 repertoires, and some 12 million of those chains were shared by two or more donors. Raw reads were error-corrected and collapsed into unique sequences with a nearest-neighbor algorithm that merged closely related sequences to remove PCR and sequencing errors. Alignment of CDR3 sequences to IMGT reference sequences was used to assign V, D and J gene segments. For a sequence to be retained, a match of at least six nucleotides was required to both a V gene segment and a J gene segment. Rearrangements were classified as productive when the CDR3 lacked stop codons and remained in frame with V and J, and all other rearrangements were classified as non-productive. Following IMGT convention, CDR3 was defined as the stretch from the second conserved V-encoded cysteine up to the conserved J-encoded phenylalanine. In an earlier analysis of approximately 500 of the donors, sequences lacking an unambiguous match to a single V gene segment were excluded. In an earlier analysis of several hundred of the donors, a V segment was called functional when productive rearrangements were above 56.7%, and segregating when the standard deviation between donors exceeded 5%. To diagnose cytomegalovirus status from the catalog of TCR beta chain sequences, a statistical classification framework was built. A later analysis assigned V and J genes by comparing TCR nucleotide sequences with IMGT/GENE-DB human TR gene sequences. In a later analysis, CDR3 sequences and most-parsimonious VDJ recombination scenarios were assigned using the TCRdist pipeline. In a later analysis, every TCR beta chain was defined by the combination of its CDR3 amino acid sequence and its V-gene family, and reads without a unique V-gene family were dropped. To address suspected cross-contamination and a sequencing artifact, a later analysis removed some 620 highly shared, low-generation-probability nucleotide sequences. In a later analysis, a clonal expansion index was calculated for each public chain from normalized within-repertoire ranks of inferred template counts. In a later analysis, generation probabilities were computed with a VDJ recombination model fitted to out-of-frame rearrangements, and the resulting probabilities were checked against IGoR. A later analysis scored TCR-TCR, TCR-HLA and TCR-CMV co-occurrence with hypergeometric tests, applying a repertoire-size bias correction to TCR pairs. To estimate false discovery rates, a later analysis permuted the HLA or CMV assignments 20 times. In a later analysis, co-occurring TCRs were grouped using DBSCAN, with TCRdist sequence similarity added in when clustering inside HLA-allele-positive subsets. Repertoires with fewer than 30,000 or more than 120,000 public chains, plus five repertoires with anomalous nucleotide sharing, were excluded from co-occurrence clustering. The immuneACCESS repertoire file appears here via TCRdb, limited to in-frame rearrangements. These files lack a portion of the clones; in checked studies, under half of the deficit traces to unresolved V genes, and the cause of the others is not known. That table furnishes V, J and clone size, whereas the DNA furnished D and trimming. The sample includes more than 150,000 clones, with under 80% observed a single time. The ten largest clones take up roughly 2.5% of the sample.

These data originate in a study of cytomegalovirus exposure and HLA in healthy donors (dated by TCRdb to the late 2010s). Context from the whole study: In an earlier analysis of several hundred of the donors, 276 Gb of sequence data and roughly 100 million unique TCR beta sequences from about 179 million T cells were reported. Among 398 genotyped donors of the cohort, an average of around 240,000 unique TCR beta nucleotide sequences were sequenced per donor, about a sixth of them non-productive. Four to six DR-DQ haplotypes were handled as single units for association and clustering, since linkage in the cohort was strong. The study was designed to test whether signatures of past pathogen exposure could be identified by cataloging public T cell receptors. Every discovery cohort repertoire had been produced on one sequencing platform. Of the roughly 400 genotyped donors, 65% to 90% fell in the genetic ancestry cluster associated with self-reported Caucasian donors. Typing coverage varied by locus: about 620-630 donors for A, B, C, DRB1 and DQB1; roughly 510 for DQA1; nearly 610 for DPA1; roughly 450 for DPB1. An earlier analysis of fewer than 700 of the donors applied high-throughput TCR beta sequencing to assess whether each TCR beta V gene segment acted as functional or pseudogenic. In a later analysis, previously published TCR beta repertoires from about 640 donors were re-analyzed and high-resolution HLA genotyping was added so that TCR occurrence patterns could be studied. In addition to the first cohort of approximately 670 subjects, a separate validation cohort of around 110 different subjects was used. Alongside the repertoire data, information on donor age, sex, ethnicity and CMV serostatus was compiled. Roughly 300 gigabases of sequencing data and around 85 million unique TCR sequences made up an early release that covered some 640 HLA-typed donors. To predict cytomegalovirus infection status, the study brought together high-throughput TCR immunosequencing, statistical association of individual TCRs with disease status, and machine learning. Rather than using new phenotypic data, the later analysis identified candidate immune exposures from TCR beta sequences and from how often those sequences occurred across donors. Both class I and class II loci were covered by HLA typing, at four-digit resolution. Using immunosequencing, the study profiled T cell repertoires from fewer than 850 subjects and related those repertoires to cytomegalovirus serostatus. A later genetic analysis used genome-wide SNP genotypes for about 65% of the roughly 700 donors, treating that subset as a discovery cohort.

The cohort comprised 710 or so healthy bone marrow donors. Cohort members were all nominally healthy when sampled, although unrecorded immune exposures were likely present. The donor tested CMV seropositive and was one of the 289 seropositive cohort members. A peripheral blood sample was collected from each donor, and TCR beta sequencing was performed on peripheral blood mononuclear cells. The Qiagen DNeasy Blood Extraction Kit was used to extract genomic DNA from the blood cell samples. CDR1 and CDR2, looked up from the germline V gene, are MGHDK and SYGVNS. The CDR3 sequence holds 13 residues, the cysteine and phenylalanine included. Just CDR3 DNA is preserved here, 39 bases in frame from base 1. Trimming takes 5 bases from V and 6 bases from J, and the germline ends sit 13 bases apart. The paper's findings and limits, for the study overall: Presence/absence analyses assumed roughly uniform sequencing depth across donors, an assumption that may not hold. Specific HLA alleles were associated with 16,951 TCR beta sequences at a false discovery rate of 0.05 in a later analysis. Compared with equally common non-associated chains, HLA-associated TCR beta chains in a later analysis were more clonally expanded and had lower generation probabilities. Correlated functional status among segregating V segments might reflect linkage disequilibrium, but an unknown experimental factor could not be ruled out. Because the 87-base-pair reads could not distinguish some IMGT-functional V segments, including TRBV6-2 and TRBV6-3, those segments were excluded. Immune exposure information for the cohort was limited to CMV serostatus. A further reported finding was that TCR beta sequences accurately predicted the HLA-A and HLA-B alleles for most subjects in the first cohort. When HLA alleles, especially DR and DQ, strongly co-occurred, attributing TCR associations to individual alleles was difficult. A group of highly shared sequence variants was considered likely to be a technical artifact of the sequencing pipeline. It was suggested by the authors that the approach could potentially be generalized to other disease states and immunological phenotypes. A later genetic analysis reported fewer N-insertions in productive TCRs among donors in an Asian-associated ancestry cluster than the roughly 700-donor mean. In an earlier analysis of roughly 500 of the donors, most TCR beta V segments appeared in productive rearrangements about 90% or about 30% of the time, broadly matching IMGT annotations. Because HLA typing was missing for some donors at each locus, association tests included only the typed subset. The classifier was reported to diagnose cytomegalovirus status with high specificity and sensitivity in both the original and validation cohorts. The study gave a list of 150 to 200 TCR beta chains associated with cytomegalovirus. In a later analysis, several top co-occurrence clusters were reported to appear linked to parvovirus B19, influenza, CMV and Epstein-Barr virus. The earlier analysis of approximately 590 of the donors excluded approximately 17 rarely observed V segments, including chromosome 9 orphons, because counts were too low. Most CMV-associated TCR beta chains appeared to be HLA-restricted in a later analysis, and the HLA associations seemed to be driven largely by CMV exposure. According to a later analysis, TCR association rates differed among HLA loci, with DRB1 alleles showing the most associated TCRs and HLA-C alleles showing the fewest. In vitro tests confirmed that a few of the cytomegalovirus-associated TCR beta chains recognize cytomegalovirus antigens. Most TCR sequences were observed very rarely across donors, whereas some public TCRs were present in many individuals. A later genetic analysis associated a missense DCLRE1C variant with V-gene and J-gene trimming of TCR beta chains, and an independent cohort replicated the association. This cohort had only TCR beta chains sequenced, and the lack of alpha or paired-chain data limited which features could be detected.

Input material: PBMCs. The rearranged chain carries TRBV25-1 and TRBJ1-1; a tentative D match to TRBD1 spans 5 bases. This sequence was found in a woman in her 30s in good health and CMV-seropositive. CDR3 protein: CASSRGGVSEAFF. The DNA sequence reads TGTGCCAGCAGTCGAGGAGGGGTTTCTGAAGCTTTCTTT.